This TCR beta chain was profiled in a study of control samples from healthy donors and cancer patients. Concerning this clone itself: Germline is not matched at one junction end, which may reflect a read error.

TCRdb keeps only in-frame clones here, not all; method: immunoSEQ multiplex PCR. The sample has more than 30,000 clones, around four fifths seen once; the top ten hold 20% to 25%. Germline V gene lookup returns CDR1 SGHNT and CDR2 YYREEE (reference sequence). CDR3 length: 15 amino acids. The chain carries TRBV5-4 and TRBJ2-3; D is possibly TRBD2 (5 bases). The source of this sequence is a woman in her sixties with lung cancer. Input material: PBMCs. The CDR3 loop reads CASTLSGRRTDTQYF. In nucleotides, the CDR3 is TGTGCCAGCACCTTGTCCGGCCGGAGGACAGATACGCAGTATTTT.